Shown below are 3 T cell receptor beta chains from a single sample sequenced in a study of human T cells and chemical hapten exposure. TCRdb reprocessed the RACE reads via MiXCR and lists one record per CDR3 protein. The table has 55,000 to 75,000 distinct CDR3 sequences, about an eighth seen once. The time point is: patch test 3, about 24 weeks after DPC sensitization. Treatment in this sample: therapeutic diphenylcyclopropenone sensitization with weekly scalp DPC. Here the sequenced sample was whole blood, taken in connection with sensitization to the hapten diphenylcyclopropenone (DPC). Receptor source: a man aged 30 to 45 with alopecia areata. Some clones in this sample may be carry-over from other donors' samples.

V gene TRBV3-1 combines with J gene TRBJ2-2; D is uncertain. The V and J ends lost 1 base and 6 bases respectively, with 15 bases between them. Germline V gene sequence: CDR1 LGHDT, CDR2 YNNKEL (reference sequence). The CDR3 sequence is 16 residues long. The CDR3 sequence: CASSQAFLSRPGELFF. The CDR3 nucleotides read TGTGCCAGCAGCCAAGCTTTCCTTAGTCGGCCCGGGGAGCTGTTTTTT.

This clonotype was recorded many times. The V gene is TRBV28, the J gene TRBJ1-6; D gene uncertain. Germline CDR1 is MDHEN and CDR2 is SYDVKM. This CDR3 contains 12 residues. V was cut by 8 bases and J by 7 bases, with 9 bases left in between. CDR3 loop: CASAIVNSPLHF. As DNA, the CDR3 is TGTGCCAGCGCCATAGTCAATTCACCCCTCCACTTT.

The CDR3 nucleotides read TGTGCCAGCAGTTTAGGACGGGAAGGCTTCCCCCTCCACTTT. It translates to CASSLGREGFPLHF. The chain uses TRBV27 and TRBJ1-6; D is uncertain. Trimming cost V 2 bases and J 13 bases, with 15 bases left between them. The CDR3 has 14 residues. CDR1 is MNHEY, CDR2 SMNVEV, per germline (reference sequence).